A selection of T cell receptor beta chains follows, all from one sample in a study of early stage breast cancer tumors. The data were produced by immunoSEQ multiplex PCR, yet TCRdb's version contains in-frame clones alone and is incomplete. This sample has fewer than 90,000 clones, with around four fifths found just once. Source material: blood. The receptors derive from a person in their sixties or seventies with breast cancer. The CDR3 runs from the conserved cysteine through the conserved F or W. Clone sizes are given selectively: once, few, many, or a class where the clone is expanded.

- | TRBJ2-2 | TRBV7-9 | CASSLGPGPGELFF
- | TRBJ2-1 | TRBV4-1 | CASSQGGDSVTQFF
- | TRBJ2-3 | TRBV5-1 | CASSLGGGSDTQYF
- | TRBJ2-3 | TRBV5-1 | CASSFDSADTQYF
- | TRBJ2-5 | TRBV9 | CASSVGQRGTQYF
- | TRBJ2-1 | TRBV11-2 | CASSLLAGVSNEQFF
- | TRBJ2-3 | TRBV9 | CASSFRDTDTQYF
- | TRBJ1-5 | TRBV28 | CASSSPGSGAQPQHF
- | TRBJ1-1 | TRBV6-5 | CASSSGGTEAFF
- | TRBJ2-3 | TRBV5-1 | CASRNPGRSTDTQYF
- | TRBJ2-1 | TRBV27 | CASSLSAGLAGYNEQFF
- | TRBJ2-1 | TRBV19 | CASSIVGTSEITYNEQFF
- | TRBJ2-7 | TRBV6-5 | CASSYFRGSGNEQYF
- | TRBJ1-2 | TRBV7-3 | CASSLSPHPPNYGYTF
- | TRBJ2-1 | TRBV28 | CASRLGGDYNEQFF
- | TRBJ2-7 | TRBV6-1 | CASSSPGLAGYEQYF
- | TRBJ2-5 | TRBV5-1 | CASSSQGTSQETQYF
once | TRBJ1-1 | TRBV30 | CAWGQGGGTEAFF
- | TRBJ1-2 | TRBV5-4 | CASSSGPSGGYTF
- | TRBJ2-3 | TRBV9 | CASSVGRALADTQYF
- | TRBJ1-1 | TRBV7-3 | CASSSQGWTEAFF
- | TRBJ2-3 | TRBV19 | CASSKQGVDTDTQYF
- | TRBJ1-2 | TRBV28 | CASRRQGAIYGYTF
few | TRBJ1-2 | TRBV30 | CAWSSAGEKAGGYTF
- | TRBJ1-5 | TRBV2 | CASSEALSGDYSNQPQHF
- | TRBJ1-6 | TRBV5-5 | CASSLVDRGKSPLHF